The 24 T cell receptor beta chains below come from one sample, sequenced in a study of cytotoxic CD8 clonotypes in ibrutinib-treated CLL (dated by TCRdb to 2020 to 2022). The sample's time point label, decoded: progressive disease on ibrutinib. The library was made by the immunoSEQ multiplex PCR assay. Entries here come from immuneACCESS through TCRdb and include only in-frame sequences with V and J called. Some clones fail to appear in such tables; in the studies checked, an unresolved V gene covers under half of the shortfall, and the cause of the remainder is unknown. This sample gives 270,000 or so clones in total; more than 70% of them show up just once. Jointly, the top ten make up about 5.7% of the sample. Sequencing used PBMCs, obtained at disease progression, from a patient treated with ibrutinib. The receptors stem from a human donor with chronic lymphocytic leukemia.

The V gene is TRBV11-2, the J gene TRBJ2-7; possible D gene TRBD1, 6 bases. This CDR3 has 14 residues. The germline V and J ends were trimmed by 4 bases and 3 bases, with 13 bases remaining between them. Germline V CDR1 and CDR2: SGHAT, FQNNGV. The CDR3 sequence: CASSSSWTDYEQYF. In nucleotides, the CDR3 is TGTGCCAGCAGCTCCTCTTGGACAGACTACGAGCAGTACTTC.

V gene TRBV11-2 combines with J gene TRBJ1-4, with D possibly TRBD1 on 6 matching bases. This CDR3 has 14 amino acids. Germline CDR1 SGHAT, CDR2 FQNNGV. Trimming took 6 bases from V and 7 from J, leaving 15 bases between them. Here the CDR3 DNA reads TGTGCCAGCAGTAACAGGGAATGGGGTGAAAAACTGTTTTTT. Amino acid sequence: CASSNREWGEKLFF.

This chain uses TRBV7-2 with TRBJ2-5; weak D call: TRBD2 (6 bases). CDR3 length equals 15 residues. CDR1 and CDR2 (germline): SGHTA, FQGNSA. Between the trimmed V and J ends, which lost 2 bases and 2 bases, there was a span of 12 bases. CDR3 region: CASSLPGLLQETQYF. DNA for the CDR3: TGTGCCAGCAGCTTACCCGGACTATTACAAGAGACCCAGTACTTC.

This rearrangement joins TRBV5-1 to TRBJ2-2; no clear D gene. This CDR3 contains 15 residues. From germline, CDR1 is SGHRS and CDR2 YFSETQ. V dropped 1 base and J dropped 0 bases, with 7 bases sitting between them. The CDR3 DNA reads TGCGCCAGCAGCTTGAATCCAGCGAACACCGGGGAGCTGTTTTTT. Translating gives CASSLNPANTGELFF.

The chain couples TRBV6-6 to TRBJ1-2, with D hard to call. This CDR3 region has 14 residues. The germline CDR1 and CDR2 sequences are MNHNY and SVGAGI (reference sequence). The germline V and J ends were trimmed by 6 bases and 2 bases, with 13 bases remaining between them. The CDR3 here is CASSWVGWNYGYTF. DNA for the CDR3: TGTGCCAGCAGCTGGGTGGGTTGGAACTATGGCTACACCTTC.

For the CDR3, the DNA is TGTGCCAGCAGCTACAGGGTTGGAAACACCATATATTTT. It encodes CASSYRVGNTIYF. This chain uses TRBV11-2 with TRBJ1-3; D possibly corresponds to TRBD1 (6 bases). V lost 4 bases, J lost 3 bases, and 7 bases lay in between. Germline CDR1 reads SGHAT; CDR2 reads FQNNGV. The CDR3 is made up of 13 amino acids.

This clone was counted a single time. The V call is TRBV5-1, the J call TRBJ2-5; 7 nucleotides match TRBD2. The V and J ends lost 2 bases and 7 bases, in that order; junction bases with no gene match: 8. The CDR3 consists of 14 residues. CDR1 is SGHRS and CDR2 is YFSETQ in the germline V gene. The CDR3, as DNA: TGCGCCAGCAGCTTTAGGGAGGGCGGAGGGACCCAGTACTTC. Its translation: CASSFREGGGTQYF.

This rearrangement joins TRBV5-4 to TRBJ1-1, with 7 bases lining up with TRBD1. Germline lookup yields CDR1 SGHNT and CDR2 YYREEE (reference sequence). V lost 3 bases and J lost 10; bases outside the gene matches: 9. This CDR3 is built from 13 residues. Here the CDR3 DNA reads TGTGCCAGCAGCTCAGACAGGGATACGGCAGCTTTCTTT. Translating gives CASSSDRDTAAFF.

The J gene is TRBJ2-7, the V gene TRBV9; TRBD2 matches 8 bases. CDR1 is SGDLS, CDR2 YYNGEE, per germline. J was trimmed by 1 base and V by 4 bases; bases with no gene match: 7. The CDR3 loop spans 15 amino acids. In nucleotides, the CDR3 is TGTGCCAGCAGCCCGGGGGGGGAATGGTCCTACGAGCAGTACTTC. As protein: CASSPGGEWSYEQYF.

The gene calls are TRBV19 and TRBJ2-3; possibly TRBD2 for D (6 bases). The CDR3 has 15 amino acids. Germline V gene sequence: CDR1 LNHDA, CDR2 SQIVND (reference sequence). V dropped 1 base and J dropped 4 bases, with 12 bases sitting between them. The CDR3 loop reads CASSIAGRKADTQYF. DNA of the CDR3: TGTGCCAGTAGTATAGCCGGGAGAAAGGCAGATACGCAGTATTTT.

The V gene is TRBV15, the J gene TRBJ2-1; perhaps D is TRBD1 or TRBD2 (6 bases each). The length of the CDR3 is 16 residues. CDR1 is LNHNV and CDR2 is YYDKDF in the germline V gene (reference sequence). Trimming shortened V by 5 bases and J by 4 bases, and 18 bases separated the two germline ends. CDR3 sequence: CATSRHVGGVYNEQFF. The CDR3 DNA follows: TGTGCCACCAGCCGCCACGTGGGGGGCGTGTACAATGAGCAGTTCTTC. The whole variable domain, remainder taken from reference TRBV15 and TRBJ2-1, is DAMVIQNPRYQVTQFGKPVTLSCSQTLNHNVMYWYQQKSSQAPKLLFHYYDKDFNNEADTPDNFQSRRPNTSFCFLDIRSPGLGDTAMYLCATSRHVGGVYNEQFFGPGTRLTVL.

V usage is TRBV27 and J usage is TRBJ1-2; D may be TRBD1 (5 bases). This CDR3 spans 14 amino acids. V dropped 5 bases and J dropped 9 bases, with 19 bases sitting between them. Germline V CDR1 and CDR2: MNHEY, SMNVEV (reference sequence). The CDR3 nucleotides read TGTGCCAGCAGTCGAAACCCCATGGCAGGGAGCTACACCTTC. It yields the protein CASSRNPMAGSYTF.

This chain links TRBV20-1 with TRBJ2-7, with D possibly matching TRBD2 (5 bases). The CDR3 has 11 amino acids. Between the trimmed V and J ends, which lost 5 bases and 9 bases, there was a span of 14 bases. CDR1 and CDR2 (germline): DFQATT, SNEGSKA (reference sequence). The DNA of the CDR3 is TGCAGTGCTCACGACTACGTTCGGCAGTACTTC. It translates to CSAHDYVRQYF.

CDR3 coding DNA: TGTGCCAGCAGCTTAGTACTAGCGGGGAACGAGCAGTACTTC. Its translation is CASSLVLAGNEQYF. This rearrangement joins TRBV7-2 to TRBJ2-7; 10 nucleotides line up with TRBD2. Trimming removed 1 base from V and 5 bases from J; junction bases left unmatched: 2. This CDR3 is built from 14 residues. Germline V gene lookup returns CDR1 SGHTA and CDR2 FQGNSA. Complete variable domain (other parts from reference TRBV7-2 and TRBJ2-7): GAGVSQSPSNKVTEKGKDVELRCDPISGHTALYWYRQSLGQGLEFLIYFQGNSAPDKSGLPSDRFSAERTGGSVSTLTIQRTQQEDSAVYLCASSLVLAGNEQYFGPGTRLTVT.

The gene calls are TRBV7-9 and TRBJ1-1, with TRBD1 matching over 8 bases. V trimming: 5 bases; J trimming: 11 bases; junction bases outside the gene matches: 10. CDR1 and CDR2 from the germline V gene are SEHNR and FQNEAQ (reference sequence). The CDR3 covers 13 residues. The CDR3 reads CASSLGQGEDAFF. The CDR3 region has the DNA TGTGCCAGCAGCCTCGGACAGGGAGAAGATGCTTTCTTT.

CDR3 loop: CASSTNRGLVNTEAFF. DNA of the CDR3: TGCGCCAGCAGCACTAACAGGGGGCTCGTGAACACTGAAGCTTTCTTT. The chain has TRBV5-1 and TRBJ1-1; 9 nucleotides match TRBD1. Germline values: CDR1 SGHRS, CDR2 YFSETQ. V lost 4 bases to trimming and J lost 0 bases; unmatched junction nucleotides: 7. The CDR3 is made up of 16 amino acids.

This clone was detected only once. J is TRBJ2-5 and V is TRBV11-2; D is tentatively TRBD1 or TRBD2 (5 bases each). The CDR3 covers 14 residues. CDR1 and CDR2 from the germline V gene are SGHAT and FQNNGV. The V and J ends lost 6 bases and 7 bases respectively, with 18 bases between them. CDR3 amino acids: CASRYSGLRWTQYF. CDR3 bases: TGTGCCAGCAGATACTCGGGGCTCCGGTGGACCCAGTACTTC.

The rearrangement joins TRBV4-2 to TRBJ1-4; no firm D call. The V and J ends lost 0 bases and 8 bases respectively, with 10 bases between them. Looked up from germline, CDR1 is LGHNA and CDR2 is YNFKEQ. The CDR3 runs to 14 residues. The CDR3 is CASSQETQLEKLFF. CDR3 DNA: TGTGCCAGCAGCCAAGAGACCCAGCTCGAAAAACTGTTTTTT.

The gene calls are TRBV7-9 and TRBJ2-1, with D unclear. The germline V gene has CDR1 SEHNR and CDR2 FQNEAQ (reference sequence). CDR3 size: 14 residues. The V and J ends lost 3 bases and 5 bases respectively, with 11 bases between them. In DNA, the CDR3 is TGTGCCAGCAGCTTGTATGGCAGCAACAATGAGCAGTTCTTC. This encodes CASSLYGSNNEQFF. The full variable domain, in which reference TRBV7-9 and TRBJ2-1 provide the parts outside the CDR3, is DTGVSQNPRHKITKRGQNVTFRCDPISEHNRLYWYRQTLGQGPEFLTYFQNEAQLEKSRLLSDRFSAERPKGSFSTLEIQRTEQGDSAMYLCASSLYGSNNEQFFGPGTRLTVL.

The chain has TRBV6-5 and TRBJ1-2; TRBD1 might be the D (6 bases). The CDR3 has 14 residues. With 5 bases removed from V and 7 bases from J, the gap between germline ends came to 17 bases. Germline V gene data show CDR1 as MNHEY and CDR2 as SVGAGI. The CDR3, as DNA: TGTGCCAGCAGTGGTAGCGTGGGGGCTACTGGCTACACCTTC. Translated: CASSGSVGATGYTF.

This clone was picked up a small number of times. The chain recombines TRBV10-3 with TRBJ1-2; the D gene is possibly TRBD1 (6 bases). V was trimmed by 11 bases and J by 8 bases, leaving 18 bases between them. Germline V gives CDR1 ENHRY, CDR2 SYGVKD. The CDR3 is made up of 12 amino acids. As DNA, the CDR3 is TGTGCCGCGGCCCGGACAGCCCTAGGCTACACCTTC. Translating it yields CAAARTALGYTF.

This clone was seen only a few times. The V and J genes are TRBV9 and TRBJ2-1; D gene unclear. There are 12 residues in the CDR3. The V gene's germline CDR1 is SGDLS and CDR2 YYNGEE. V dropped 0 bases and J dropped 5 bases, with 3 bases sitting between them. CDR3 residues: CASSVGDNEQFF. The DNA of the CDR3 is TGTGCCAGCAGCGTAGGAGACAATGAGCAGTTCTTC.

The V call is TRBV10-3, the J call TRBJ1-1; tentative D call: TRBD1 (5 bases). V gave up 0 bases and J gave up 4 bases, with 12 bases separating them. This CDR3 spans 15 amino acids. Germline CDR1 ENHRY, CDR2 SYGVKD. The CDR3 is CAISESGGGVTEAFF. CDR3 sequence (DNA): TGTGCCATCAGTGAGTCGGGGGGAGGAGTCACTGAAGCTTTCTTT.

In this sample, this clone turned up a few times. The chain couples TRBV27 to TRBJ1-1, with 7 bases aligning to TRBD1. This CDR3 is 15 amino acids long. The germline CDR1 and CDR2 sequences are MNHEY and SMNVEV (reference sequence). Trimming at V came to 8 bases and at J to 5 bases, leaving 14 bases not matched to a gene. The CDR3 region is CASAGQPYRGTEAFF. CDR3 in DNA: TGTGCCAGCGCGGGTCAGCCGTACAGGGGAACTGAAGCTTTCTTT.